Below are 9 T cell receptor beta chains sequenced from a single sample in a study of CD8+ T cells in alopecia areata. Extracted RNA was reverse transcribed into cDNA, the sequencing template. The assay was immunoSEQ multiplex PCR, and TCRdb's table has in-frame clones only and misses some. The sample includes 150,000 to 200,000 clones, 59% seen only once; the top ten take about 15%. The source was CD4+ T cells sorted from blood, collected at week 0. These receptors all come from a human donor with alopecia areata.

The rearrangement joins TRBV20-1 to TRBJ2-4; TRBD2 might be the D (6 bases). This CDR3 region has 11 residues. The V end was cut by 4 bases, the J end by 8 bases, with 9 bases between. Germline V CDR1 and CDR2: DFQATT, SNEGSKA (reference sequence). As DNA, the CDR3 is TGCAGTGCTAAGTGGGGGGACATTCAGTACTTC. Its translation is CSAKWGDIQYF.

The V call is TRBV5-1, the J call TRBJ2-7, with D tentatively TRBD2 (5 bases). Trimming left V 3 bases short and J 5 bases short, with 15 bases between. The V gene's germline CDR1 is SGHRS and CDR2 YFSETQ. The CDR3 contains 14 residues. CDR3 DNA sequence: TGCGCCAGCAGCTCGAGGGCCCAAGCCGACGAGCAGTACTTC. It encodes CASSSRAQADEQYF.

The V gene is TRBV29-1, the J gene TRBJ2-3; TRBD2 agrees at 9 bases. The CDR3 sequence is 15 residues long. Per the germline V gene, CDR1 is SQVTM and CDR2 is ANQGSEA. J gave up 2 bases and V 7 bases, and 10 bases lay outside the gene matches. The CDR3 DNA sequence: TGCAGCGCCATAAAAGCGGGGGGATCCACAGATACGCAGTATTTT. Residues: CSAIKAGGSTDTQYF.

The V call is TRBV30, the J call TRBJ1-1; D possibly corresponds to TRBD1 (6 bases). Germline V gene lookup returns CDR1 GTSNPN and CDR2 SVGIG (reference sequence). The CDR3 sequence is 12 residues long. The V end was cut by 2 bases, the J end by 3 bases, with 7 bases between. The CDR3 spells CAWSRGDTEAFF. The CDR3 coding sequence is TGTGCCTGGAGTAGGGGGGACACTGAAGCTTTCTTT.

CDR3 region: CASSLPVPVGETQYF. In DNA form, the CDR3 reads TGTGCCAGCAGCCTTCCCGTGCCGGTGGGGGAGACCCAGTACTTC. The chain uses TRBV11-3 and TRBJ2-5; D is ambiguous. The CDR3 is 15 amino acids. The V gene's germline CDR1 is SGHNT and CDR2 YENEEA. V lost 5 bases to trimming and J lost 5 bases, with 18 bases between them.

The chain carries TRBV7-9 and TRBJ2-2, with D hard to call. Germline V gene sequence: CDR1 SEHNR, CDR2 FQNEAQ (reference sequence). CDR3 length equals 17 residues. Trimming took 3 bases from V and 0 from J, leaving 14 bases between them. The CDR3 region is CASSLGMSSANTGELFF. DNA for the CDR3: TGTGCCAGCAGCTTGGGAATGAGCAGCGCGAACACCGGGGAGCTGTTTTTT.

This chain joins TRBV30 and TRBJ2-3, with 8 bases aligning to TRBD2. Unmatched junction bases numbered 6, after V lost 2 bases and J lost 5 bases. Germline V lookup: CDR1 GTSNPN, CDR2 SVGIG (reference sequence). This CDR3 contains 14 residues. The CDR3 DNA is TGTGCCTGGAGTCAACGGGGGGGCGGAGATACGCAGTATTTT. Translated, it gives CAWSQRGGGDTQYF.

The chain joins TRBV18 to TRBJ2-7; D not certain. The germline V gene has CDR1 KGHSH and CDR2 LQKENI. This CDR3 has 13 amino acids. V gave up 1 base and J gave up 4 bases, with 8 bases separating them. In DNA form, the CDR3 reads TGTGCCAGCTCACCACGGGCAGGTTACGAGCAGTACTTC. This sequence encodes CASSPRAGYEQYF.

This sequence joins TRBV7-2 and TRBJ1-1, with D possibly matching TRBD1 (5 bases). Germline CDR1 SGHTA, CDR2 FQGNSA. V was cut by 8 bases and J by 0 bases, with 13 bases left in between. The CDR3 loop spans 14 amino acids. DNA of the CDR3: TGTGCCAGCCTCGGGGGGTACCTGAACACTGAAGCTTTCTTT. Translation gives CASLGGYLNTEAFF. Full variable domain (remainder filled in from reference TRBV7-2 and TRBJ1-1): GAGVSQSPSNKVTEKGKDVELRCDPISGHTALYWYRQSLGQGLEFLIYFQGNSAPDKSGLPSDRFSAERTGGSVSTLTIQRTQQEDSAVYLCASLGGYLNTEAFFGQGTRLTVV.